This T cell receptor beta chain was identified in a study of T cell repertoires in cytomegalovirus infection. The wider study: Public TCR beta signatures marked donors with CMV infection and the matching HLA. Overall study findings and caveats: Identification of carriers of CMV plus the relevant HLA was performed using cumulative public TCR beta family frequency. Predominance within the ex vivo response was attributable to HLA-C-restricted CMV-specific TCR beta clonotypes.

The sample holds many counts of this clonotype. Its antigen is undetermined. TCRdb recomputed calls from the reads with MiXCR, one row per CDR3 protein. Of approximately 310,000 distinct CDR3 sequences in the sample, roughly 25% were seen once. Germline V gene lookup returns CDR1 SGHTA and CDR2 FQGNSA. The CDR3 contains 15 residues. The V end was cut by 5 bases, the J end by 10 bases, with 23 bases between. This TCR derives from a human donor in good health (CMV status not recorded). Some clones in this sample may be carry-over from other donors' samples. The chain links TRBV7-2 to TRBJ1-2; D is unresolved. The specimen comprised cultured PBMCs, sampled from culture after CMV antigen stimulation. The CDR3 protein is CASSPRTASDEIYTF. In nucleotides, the CDR3 is TGTGCCAGCAGCCCCCGCACGGCCAGCGATGAAATCTACACCTTC.